This TCR beta chain was recorded in a study of CD8 T cells in ankylosing spondylitis. The CDR3 consists of 16 residues. V lost 8 bases to trimming and J lost 3 bases, with 22 bases between them. Germline-derived CDR1 and CDR2 are MNHNS and SASEGT. Comment on this clonotype: The antigen is undetermined.

Findings of the study overall: Previously reported in reactive arthritis synovial fluid and blood were some of the motif variants.

From the 5' RACE reads, TCRdb called clonotypes with MiXCR, one entry per CDR3 protein. Among under 250,000 distinct CDR3 sequences listed, 8.2% were seen once. Specimen: blood, either unsorted or a sorted T cell fraction (not recorded which). The sequence was obtained from a female donor with ankylosing spondylitis or in good health (not recorded which). This rearrangement joins TRBV6-1 to TRBJ1-1, with D possibly being TRBD1 (6 bases). The CDR3 loop reads CASSEARGGWDTEAFF. The CDR3 DNA follows: TGTGCCAGCTCGGAAGCCAGGGGAGGGTGGGACACTGAAGCTTTCTTT.